The 3 T cell receptor beta chains presented below share a single source sample, sequenced in a study of blood T cell repertoires in COVID-19. Clones were sequenced by immunoSEQ multiplex PCR, and TCRdb holds only the in-frame ones, with some missing. The sample has around 80,000 clones, 83% seen once. Specimen: peripheral blood. These receptors all stem from a woman older than 75 with acute or convalescent COVID-19.

This chain uses TRBV5-6 with TRBJ2-5; TRBD1 might be the D (9 bases). CDR3 size: 15 residues. Germline V gives CDR1 SGHDT, CDR2 YYEEEE. Trimming removed 2 bases at V and 6 bases at J, with 17 bases between. CDR3 loop: CASSFLAGQGQTQYF. The CDR3 nucleotides read TGTGCCAGCAGCTTTTTAGCGGGACAGGGACAGACCCAGTACTTC.

J is TRBJ2-1 and V is TRBV5-8, with D possibly matching TRBD1 (5 bases). The germline V gene encodes CDR1 SGHTS and CDR2 YDEGEE. This CDR3 spans 12 amino acids. The V and J ends lost 4 bases and 15 bases respectively, with 17 bases between them. CDR3 DNA: TGTGCCAGCAGCGTAATTTTTTGGGGCCCGTTCTTC. Protein sequence: CASSVIFWGPFF. The variable domain in full, with the rest retrieved from reference TRBV5-8 and TRBJ2-1, is EAGVTQSPTHLIKTRGQQATLRCSPISGHTSVYWYQQALGLGLQFLLWYDEGEERNRGNFPPRFSGRQFPNYSSELNVNALELEDSALYLCASSVIFWGPFFGPGTRLTVL.

The sample holds one count of this clone. The chain couples TRBV18 to TRBJ2-2; TRBD1 is a possible D gene (6 bases). Trimming stripped 5 bases from V and 1 base from J, with 17 bases between. This CDR3 has 17 amino acids. CDR1 and CDR2 (germline): KGHSH, LQKENI. The CDR3 sequence is CASSTLSQQGNTGELFF. Here the CDR3 DNA reads TGTGCCAGCTCAACCCTTTCTCAACAGGGGAACACCGGGGAGCTGTTTTTT.